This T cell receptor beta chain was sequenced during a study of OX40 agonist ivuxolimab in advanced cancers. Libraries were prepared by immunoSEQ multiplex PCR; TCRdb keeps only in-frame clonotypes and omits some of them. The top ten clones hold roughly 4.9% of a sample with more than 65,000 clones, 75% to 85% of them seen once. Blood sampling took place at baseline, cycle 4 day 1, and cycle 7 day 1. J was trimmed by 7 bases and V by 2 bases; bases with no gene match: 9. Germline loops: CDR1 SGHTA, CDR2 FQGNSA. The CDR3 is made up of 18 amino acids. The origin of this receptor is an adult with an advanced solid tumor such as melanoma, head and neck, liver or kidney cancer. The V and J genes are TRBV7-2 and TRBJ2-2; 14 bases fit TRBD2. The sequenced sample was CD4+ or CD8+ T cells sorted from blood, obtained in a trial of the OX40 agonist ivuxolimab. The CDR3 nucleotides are TGTGCCAGCAGCTTACTGGGACTAGCGGGAGCTCTGGGCGGGGAGCTGTTTTTT. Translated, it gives CASSLLGLAGALGGELFF.